The T cell receptor (beta chain) under discussion was sequenced for a study of T cell changes during pregnancy in multiple sclerosis. Germline loops: CDR1 SNHLY, CDR2 FYNNEI. CDR3 length equals 13 residues. Trimming took 8 bases from V and 4 from J, leaving 14 bases between them. TCRdb's table, derived via immunoSEQ multiplex PCR, lists solely in-frame clones and lacks some. The sample records about 120,000 clones, roughly 92% being singletons. The input for sequencing was peripheral blood, taken before pregnancy. The chain links TRBV2 to TRBJ1-2; possible D gene TRBD1, 6 bases. This clonotype was obtained from a female donor with multiple sclerosis, enrolled in a pregnancy study. This CDR3 is CASSKGQTYGYTF. CDR3 in DNA: TGTGCCAGCTCCAAAGGACAGACCTATGGCTACACCTTC.